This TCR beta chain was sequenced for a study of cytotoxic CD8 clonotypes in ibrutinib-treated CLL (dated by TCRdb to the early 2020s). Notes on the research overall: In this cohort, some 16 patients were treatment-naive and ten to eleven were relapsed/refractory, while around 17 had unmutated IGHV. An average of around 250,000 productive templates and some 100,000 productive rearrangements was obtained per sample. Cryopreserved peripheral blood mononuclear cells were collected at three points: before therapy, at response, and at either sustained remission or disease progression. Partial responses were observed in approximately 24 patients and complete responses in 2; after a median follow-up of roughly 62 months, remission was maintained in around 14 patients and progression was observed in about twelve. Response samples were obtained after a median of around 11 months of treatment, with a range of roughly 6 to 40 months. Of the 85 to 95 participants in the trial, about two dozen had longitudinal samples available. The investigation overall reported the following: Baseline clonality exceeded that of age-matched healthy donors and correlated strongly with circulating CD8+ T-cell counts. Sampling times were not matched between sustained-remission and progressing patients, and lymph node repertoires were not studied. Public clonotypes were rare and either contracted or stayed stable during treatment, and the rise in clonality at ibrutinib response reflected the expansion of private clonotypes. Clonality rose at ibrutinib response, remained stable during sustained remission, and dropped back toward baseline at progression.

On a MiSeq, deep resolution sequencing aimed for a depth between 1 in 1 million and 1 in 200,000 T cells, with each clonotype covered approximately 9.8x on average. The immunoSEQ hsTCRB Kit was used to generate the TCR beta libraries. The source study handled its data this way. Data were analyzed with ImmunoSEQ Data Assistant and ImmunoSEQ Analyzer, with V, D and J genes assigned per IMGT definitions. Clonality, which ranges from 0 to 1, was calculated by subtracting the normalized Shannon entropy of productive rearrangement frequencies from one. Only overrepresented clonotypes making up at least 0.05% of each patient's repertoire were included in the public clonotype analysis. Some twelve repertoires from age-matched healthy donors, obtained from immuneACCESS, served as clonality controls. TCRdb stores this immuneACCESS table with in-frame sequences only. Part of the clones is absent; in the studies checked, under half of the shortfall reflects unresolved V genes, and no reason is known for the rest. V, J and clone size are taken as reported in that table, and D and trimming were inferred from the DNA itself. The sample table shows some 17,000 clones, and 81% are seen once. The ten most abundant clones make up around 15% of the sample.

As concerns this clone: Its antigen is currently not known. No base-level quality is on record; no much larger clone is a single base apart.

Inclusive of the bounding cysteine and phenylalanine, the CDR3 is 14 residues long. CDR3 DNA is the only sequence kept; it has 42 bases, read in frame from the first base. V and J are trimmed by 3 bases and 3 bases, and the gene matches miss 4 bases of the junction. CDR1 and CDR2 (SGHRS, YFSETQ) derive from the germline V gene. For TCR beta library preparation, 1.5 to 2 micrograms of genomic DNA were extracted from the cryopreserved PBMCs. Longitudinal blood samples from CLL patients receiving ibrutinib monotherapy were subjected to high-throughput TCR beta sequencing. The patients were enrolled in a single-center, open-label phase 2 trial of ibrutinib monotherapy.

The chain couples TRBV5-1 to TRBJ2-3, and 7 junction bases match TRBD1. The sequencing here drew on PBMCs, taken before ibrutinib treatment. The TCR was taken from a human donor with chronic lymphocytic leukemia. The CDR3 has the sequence CASSYSGGTDTQYF. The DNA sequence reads TGCGCCAGCAGCTACTCAGGGGGTACAGATACGCAGTATTTT.